The clone carrying this T cell receptor (beta chain) was counted only a few times. As yet, its antigen is unknown. Every isolated RNA sample was fully reverse transcribed, so sequencing captured expressed TCRB transcripts. The repertoire was sequenced with immunoSEQ multiplex PCR; TCRdb's copy has only in-frame clones and lacks some. This table has roughly 450,000 clones, around 10% appearing once. Purity above 98% was achieved in all sorted populations. This entry is derived from a study of beta chain features in type 1 diabetes. The CDR3 has 15 residues. The V end lost 5 bases, the J end lost 4 bases, and 15 bases lay between the germline ends. CDR1 is SGHTA and CDR2 is FQGNSA in the germline V gene. Study-level findings and limits: High TCR expression in some cells could lead to their over-representation in cDNA sequencing. TCRB rearrangement may or may not be influenced by HLA type; here this remained unresolved.

This rearrangement joins TRBV7-2 to TRBJ2-1; D ambiguous. Input material: naive CD4+ T cells from blood. The sequence came from a woman aged 18 to 35 in good health. CDR3 residues: CASSLSTQRYNEQFF. The CDR3 DNA follows: TGTGCCAGCAGCCTGTCGACCCAACGGTACAATGAGCAGTTCTTC.